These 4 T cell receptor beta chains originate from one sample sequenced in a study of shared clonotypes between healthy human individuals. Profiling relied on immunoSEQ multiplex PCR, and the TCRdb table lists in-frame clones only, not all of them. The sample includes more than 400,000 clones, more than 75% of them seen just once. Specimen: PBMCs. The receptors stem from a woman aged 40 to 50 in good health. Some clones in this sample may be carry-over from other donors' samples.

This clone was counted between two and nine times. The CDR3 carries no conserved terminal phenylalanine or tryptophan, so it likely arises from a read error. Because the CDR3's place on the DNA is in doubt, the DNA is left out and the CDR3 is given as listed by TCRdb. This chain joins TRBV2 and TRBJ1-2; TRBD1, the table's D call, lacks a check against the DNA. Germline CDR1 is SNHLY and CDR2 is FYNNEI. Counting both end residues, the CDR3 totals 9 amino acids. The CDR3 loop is CASRSGQII.

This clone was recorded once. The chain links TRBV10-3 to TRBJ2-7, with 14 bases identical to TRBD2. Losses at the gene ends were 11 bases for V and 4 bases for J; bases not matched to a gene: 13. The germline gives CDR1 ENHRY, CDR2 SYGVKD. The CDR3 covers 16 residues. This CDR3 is CAATTSGRADLYEQYF. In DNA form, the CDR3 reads TGTGCCGCCACGACTAGCGGGAGGGCCGATTTGTACGAGCAGTACTTC.

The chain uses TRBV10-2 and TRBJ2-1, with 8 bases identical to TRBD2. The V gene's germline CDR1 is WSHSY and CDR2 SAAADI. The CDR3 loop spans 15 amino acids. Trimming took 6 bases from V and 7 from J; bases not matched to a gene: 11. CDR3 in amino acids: CASSLTGGPGNEQFF. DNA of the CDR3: TGCGCCAGCAGCTTGACGGGAGGGCCCGGAAATGAGCAGTTCTTC.

CDR3 bases: TGCGCCAGCAGCTTGGCCCGGACAGGGACCGAGCAGTACTTC. The encoded protein is CASSLARTGTEQYF. The J gene is TRBJ2-7, the V gene TRBV5-1, with TRBD1 matching 8 bases. This CDR3 is built from 14 residues. Per the germline V gene, CDR1 is SGHRS and CDR2 is YFSETQ. V lost 0 bases to trimming and J lost 6 bases; unmatched junction nucleotides: 5.